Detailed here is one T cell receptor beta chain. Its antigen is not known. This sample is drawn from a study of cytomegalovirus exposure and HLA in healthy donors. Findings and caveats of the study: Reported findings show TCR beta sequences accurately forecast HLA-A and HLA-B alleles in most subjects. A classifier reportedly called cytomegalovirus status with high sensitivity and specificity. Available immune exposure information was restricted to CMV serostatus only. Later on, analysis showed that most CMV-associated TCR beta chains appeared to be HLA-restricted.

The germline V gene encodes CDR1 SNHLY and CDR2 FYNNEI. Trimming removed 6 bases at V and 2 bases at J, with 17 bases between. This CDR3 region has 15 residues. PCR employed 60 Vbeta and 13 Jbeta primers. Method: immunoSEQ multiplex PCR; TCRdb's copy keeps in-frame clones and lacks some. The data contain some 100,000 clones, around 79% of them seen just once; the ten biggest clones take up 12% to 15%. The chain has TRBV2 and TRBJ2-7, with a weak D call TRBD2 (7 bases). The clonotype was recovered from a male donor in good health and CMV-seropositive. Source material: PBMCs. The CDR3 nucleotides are TGTGCCAGCAGCCCCCCGCGGGGGCCCCCCTACGAGCAGTACTTC. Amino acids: CASSPPRGPPYEQYF. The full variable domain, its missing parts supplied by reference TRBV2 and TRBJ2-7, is EPEVTQTPSHQVTQMGQEVILRCVPISNHLYFYWYRQILGQKVEFLVSFYNNEISEKSEIFDDQFSVERPDGSNFTLKIRSTKLEDSAMYFCASSPPRGPPYEQYFGPGTRLTVT.